Given below is one T cell receptor beta chain in context. From germline, CDR1 is LNHDA and CDR2 SQIVND (reference sequence). The CDR3 is 15 amino acids. The V and J ends lost 1 base and 13 bases respectively, with 22 bases between them. These data belong to a study of shared T cell receptors in the human thymus. The method was immunoSEQ multiplex PCR; TCRdb's version includes in-frame clones alone and lacks a portion of them. Of approximately 730,000 clones in the sample, roughly 88% were seen once. These sequences were also reported in another study, on human thymus T cells. That study reports: Resections that were taken during corrective heart surgery supplied the thymus tissue. Blood and thymic repertoires both appeared biased in V and J gene usage. Thymic repertoires overlap heavily among unrelated individuals, related research has reported.

This sequence joins TRBV19 and TRBJ1-2; D gene unclear. The TCR was taken from a girl less than two years old with a congenital heart defect. The source material was thymocytes. The CDR3 loop is CASSIVSPPLTGVTF. The CDR3 DNA follows: TGTGCCAGTAGTATAGTTTCCCCCCCCTTGACCGGGGTCACCTTC.